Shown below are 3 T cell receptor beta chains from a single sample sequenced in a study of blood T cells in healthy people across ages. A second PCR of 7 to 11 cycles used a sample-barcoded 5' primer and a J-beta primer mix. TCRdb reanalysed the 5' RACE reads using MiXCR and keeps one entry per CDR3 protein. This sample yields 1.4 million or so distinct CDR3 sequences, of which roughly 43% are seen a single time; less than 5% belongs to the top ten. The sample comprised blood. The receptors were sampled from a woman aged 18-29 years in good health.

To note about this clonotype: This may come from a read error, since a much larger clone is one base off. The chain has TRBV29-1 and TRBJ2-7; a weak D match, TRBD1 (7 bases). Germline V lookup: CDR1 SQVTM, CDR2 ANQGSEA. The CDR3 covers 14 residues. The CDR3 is CSVVGRGDLYERYF. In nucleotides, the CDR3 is TGCAGCGTTGTGGGCAGGGGGGACCTCTACGAGCGGTACTTC.

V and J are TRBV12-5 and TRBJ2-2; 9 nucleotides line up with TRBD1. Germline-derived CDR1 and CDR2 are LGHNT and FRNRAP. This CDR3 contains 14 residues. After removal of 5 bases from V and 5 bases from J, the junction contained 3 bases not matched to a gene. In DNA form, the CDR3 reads TGTGCTAGTGGTGGGACAGGGTATACCGGGGAGCTGTTTTTT. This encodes CASGGTGYTGELFF.

The CDR3: CAISGSRALPANEQFF. CDR3 DNA: TGTGCCATCAGTGGGTCCCGGGCCCTACCTGCCAATGAGCAGTTCTTC. The chain carries TRBV10-3 and TRBJ2-1; D gene unclear. This CDR3 has 16 amino acids. The germline gives CDR1 ENHRY, CDR2 SYGVKD. V lost 4 bases and J 6 bases, leaving 19 bases between the germline ends.